These 13 T cell receptor beta chains originate from one sample sequenced in a study of shared clonotypes between healthy human individuals. Here immunoSEQ multiplex PCR was the method, and the copy in TCRdb shows in-frame clones only, minus some. The repertoire consists of around 530,000 clones, with roughly four fifths occurring once and the leading ten covering around 12%. Sequencing was performed on PBMCs. The receptors originated from a woman in her thirties or forties in good health. Some clones in this sample may be carry-over from other donors' samples.

Note on this clone: Its ends do not fully match the called genes, so a read error is possible. The CDR3 bases are TGTACCAGCTCACCAAGCGGGCAAGAGACCCAGTACTTC. It is translated as CTSSPSGQETQYF. The rearrangement links TRBV18 to TRBJ2-5; D perhaps matches TRBD2 (6 bases). The germline V gene encodes CDR1 KGHSH and CDR2 LQKENI. The CDR3 length is 13 residues.

The J gene is TRBJ2-1, the V gene TRBV4-1; 9 positions agree with TRBD2. The CDR3 is 18 amino acids. Germline values: CDR1 MGHRA, CDR2 YSYEKL. The J segment lost 10 bases and the V segment lost 0 bases, leaving 16 bases of the junction unmatched. The CDR3 region has the DNA TGCGCCAGCAGCCAAGATCTAATCCCCCTAGCGGGATCGTCCGAGCAGTTCTTC. Its translation: CASSQDLIPLAGSSEQFF.

The genes are TRBV11-3 and TRBJ2-7, with 11 bases fitting TRBD1. J lost 5 bases, V lost 5 bases, and 5 bases had no gene match. Germline V CDR1 and CDR2: SGHNT, YENEEA. CDR3 length: 14 residues. CDR3 coding DNA: TGTGCCAGCAGCCGAGGACAGGGGGCCGACGAGCAGTACTTC. It encodes CASSRGQGADEQYF.

This rearrangement joins TRBV19 to TRBJ1-3; TRBD1 might be the D (5 bases). V was clipped by 3 bases and J by 2 bases, with 11 bases between them. CDR1 is LNHDA, CDR2 SQIVND, per germline (reference sequence). The length of the CDR3 is 15 residues. As DNA, the CDR3 is TGTGCCAGTAGTATGGGACCCAACGCTGGAAACACCATATATTTT. Amino acid sequence: CASSMGPNAGNTIYF.

The chain joins TRBV28 to TRBJ2-7; 9 bases fit TRBD1. CDR1 MDHEN and CDR2 SYDVKM come from the germline V gene. V was clipped by 5 bases and J by 6 bases; unmatched bases: 11. This CDR3 comprises 15 residues. CDR3 in DNA: TGTGCCAGCAGTCATACACGGGACAGGGTTGGCGAGCAGTACTTC. Translated, it gives CASSHTRDRVGEQYF.

V and J are TRBV6-5 and TRBJ2-1; D may be TRBD2 (5 bases). Trimming pared 7 bases from V and 10 bases from J, leaving 11 bases between. The CDR3 is 11 amino acids. Germline CDR1 is MNHEY and CDR2 is SVGAGI. CDR3 in DNA: TGTGCCAGCACCTCCCGGGGAGAGCAGTTCTTC. This codes for CASTSRGEQFF.

The CDR3 nucleotides read TGTGCCAGCAGTGAATCACGGGGGCGCCGGGCAGATACGCAGTATTTT. This codes for CASSESRGRRADTQYF. The chain couples TRBV25-1 to TRBJ2-3; D may correspond to TRBD1 or TRBD2 (6 bases each). This CDR3 is 16 amino acids long. Per the germline V gene, CDR1 is MGHDK and CDR2 is SYGVNS. Trimming took 1 base from V and 4 from J, leaving 15 bases between them.

CDR3 region: CASSLSEGYEQYF. DNA for the CDR3: TGTGCCAGCAGTTTATCCGAGGGCTACGAGCAGTACTTC. The chain recombines TRBV27 with TRBJ2-7; TRBD2 is a possible D gene (5 bases). Deletions cut 0 bases from V and 3 bases from J, with 6 bases between. The germline CDR1 and CDR2 sequences are MNHEY and SMNVEV (reference sequence). The CDR3 is made up of 13 amino acids.

This chain connects TRBV15 to TRBJ2-1, with D perhaps TRBD1 (6 bases). CDR3 length: 14 residues. Germline-derived CDR1 and CDR2 are LNHNV and YYDKDF (reference sequence). Trimming removed 5 bases at V and 4 bases at J, with 12 bases between. CDR3 bases: TGTGCCACCAGCGCAGGTCAGGGGTACAATGAGCAGTTCTTC. This encodes CATSAGQGYNEQFF. The full variable domain, rest sourced from reference TRBV15 and TRBJ2-1, is DAMVIQNPRYQVTQFGKPVTLSCSQTLNHNVMYWYQQKSSQAPKLLFHYYDKDFNNEADTPDNFQSRRPNTSFCFLDIRSPGLGDTAMYLCATSAGQGYNEQFFGPGTRLTVL.

This chain connects TRBV28 to TRBJ2-5, with D possibly being TRBD1 (6 bases). This CDR3 has 13 amino acids. Germline assignment: CDR1 MDHEN and CDR2 SYDVKM. V dropped 6 bases and J dropped 5 bases, with 13 bases sitting between them. CDR3 in DNA: TGTGCCAGCAGAACACAGGGATCGGAGACCCAGTACTTC. This translates into CASRTQGSETQYF.

This chain connects TRBV6-1 to TRBJ2-1; D remains unclear. The CDR3 consists of 11 residues. V lost 5 bases and J 7 bases, leaving 6 bases between the germline ends. Germline V gene lookup returns CDR1 MNHNS and CDR2 SASEGT. CDR3: CASSYLNEQFF. The CDR3 coding sequence is TGTGCCAGCAGTTACCTAAATGAGCAGTTCTTC.

J is TRBJ2-2 and V is TRBV10-3; D uncertain. The ends were cut back, 3 bases at V and 6 bases at J, with 5 bases in the middle. Per germline, CDR1 ENHRY and CDR2 SYGVKD. The CDR3 is made up of 12 amino acids. Written as DNA, the CDR3 is TGTGCCATCAGTGATGATCCCGGGGAGCTGTTTTTT. It specifies CAISDDPGELFF.

The sample holds many counts of this clone. V usage is TRBV9 and J usage is TRBJ2-2; D remains unclear. Germline-derived CDR1 and CDR2 are SGDLS and YYNGEE. Trimming stripped 2 bases from V and 0 bases from J, with 5 bases between. The CDR3 contains 14 residues. The CDR3 DNA reads TGTGCCAGCAGCGTTCACCCGAACACCGGGGAGCTGTTTTTT. Its translation: CASSVHPNTGELFF.